This T cell receptor beta chain was recovered during a study of shared clonotypes between healthy human individuals (dated by TCRdb to about 2020). Broadly, across the study: A few men and a couple of women, aged 18 to 49 years, made up the cohort. Per donor, leukapheresis produced somewhere between about 0.94 and 9.5 billion PBMCs. To estimate repertoire size and how much clonotype sharing occurs between individuals, the study deeply sequenced the blood TCR repertoires of about 5 healthy adults. For each donor, CD4 naive and CD4 memory were each run on three plates, CD8 naive on two plates, and CD8 memory on one plate. Libraries were prepared and TCR repertoires were sequenced by different laboratories using diverse techniques, in order to increase sequencing depth and limit assay-specific biases.

TCR CDR3 regions were amplified from genomic DNA by multiplex PCR using the deep immunoSEQ assay. For each cell subset, the extracted genomic DNA was distributed evenly across all wells of several immunoSEQ 96-well plates, and each plate served as one replicate. Each replicate PCR for sorted subsets received roughly 0.2 ug genomic DNA, equal to tens of thousands of T cell genomes. The purified libraries were quantified using a Qubit 3.0 fluorometer, sized with a Bioanalyzer 2100, and then quantified again using the KAPA Library Quantification kit. Each immunoSEQ 96-well plate was sequenced on its own single-read 150-cycle Illumina NextSeq 550 flow cell. The source study handled its data this way. Because the immunoSEQ output held only junctional sequences and lacked quality scores, the filtering could not match the filtering applied to full-length reads. To assign V/J genes and CDR3, sequences were annotated against IMGT germline references using PyIR, a Python wrapper for IgBLAST v1.9. Reads were filtered out if the reads had weak V/J assignments (E-value above 1e-6), no CDR3, stop codons, out-of-frame junctions, or ambiguous translated residues. V3J clonotypes were defined as sequences sharing the same inferred V gene, J gene, and CDR3 amino acid sequence. The percentage overlap between two repertoires was calculated by dividing the number of shared unique clonotypes by the size of the smaller repertoire. Repertoire richness was assessed with RTK rarefaction, the Chao1 estimator, and Recon v2.1 estimates of unobserved clonotypes. OLGA was used to compute generation probabilities for all TCRbeta clonotypes that the gDNA method yielded from four donors. Entries here come from immuneACCESS through TCRdb and include only in-frame sequences with V and J called. Some clones fail to appear in such tables; in the studies checked, an unresolved V gene covers under half of the shortfall, and the cause of the remainder is unknown. For V, J and clone size, that table is used; D and trimming come from the DNA. This sample is represented by about 380,000 clones; roughly 96% of them were singletons. The ten top clones hold about 0.32% of the sample.

Healthy HIV-negative adults with no recently reported acute infections or vaccinations were included as donors. Only Caucasian adults living in Nashville, Tennessee, USA were represented among the donors. The CD8 memory samples were a combination of magnetically selected CD45RO+ cells and CCR7-negative CD45RA+ effector memory (TemRA) cells. Blood was obtained by leukapheresis, after which PBMCs were separated by Ficoll-Histopaque density gradient centrifugation and cryopreserved in liquid nitrogen vapor phase. Analytical flow cytometry was used to check the purity and quantity of each magnetically sorted T cell population. Genomic DNA was isolated from each sorted fraction and quantified by UV absorbance on a Nanodrop 2000c. Beyond this particular receptor, the publication reports: Naive subsets generally had larger estimated clonotype richness than memory subsets did. Across a few donors, around 5% of naive CD4, 3% to 3.5% of naive CD8, about 2.3% of memory CD4, and 0.3% to 0.45% of memory CD8 clonotypes were shared. Sampling was restricted to blood, and TCR repertoires in tissue are likely to differ from TCR repertoires in blood. Based on pairwise subsampling, the degree of clonotype sharing among donors was expected to be affected by sequencing depth. Incomplete sequencing was indicated by rarefaction of sorted-subset datasets, despite the large sequencing depth. Higher generation probabilities were observed for clonotypes shared by all four sorted-subset donors than for non-shared clonotypes. The small number of donors limited the genetic and exposure-history diversity represented.

Comment on this clone: The antigen it binds to is not known. Per-base qualities were not stored, and no clone one base away is much larger. The sample carries other DNA sequences with the same CDR3.

The trim is 6 bases for V and 2 bases for J, with a gap of 10 bases between the germline ends. Taken from cysteine to phenylalanine, the CDR3 has 14 residues. The only DNA kept is the CDR3, 42 bases in frame from the first base. For CDR1 and CDR2, the germline V gene lists MGHRA and YSYEKL. This TCR derives from a man younger than 40 in good health. The chain employs TRBV4-1 and TRBJ2-2, with the D call perhaps TRBD1 or TRBD2, as 5 bases match in each case. The sample taken for sequencing was memory CD8+ T cells sorted from blood. In light of the paper, this sample's cell subset or site label describes: CD45RO+ cells pooled with CCR7-negative TemRA cells. The DNA is as follows: TGCGCCAGCAGTCCCGGGACCAACACCGGGGAGCTGTTTTTT. Translated, it gives CASSPGTNTGELFF.